The 14 T cell receptor beta chains listed next were all sequenced from one sample in a study of blood T cell repertoires in COVID-19. Clones were sequenced by immunoSEQ multiplex PCR, and TCRdb holds only the in-frame ones, with some missing. The sample includes roughly 80,000 clones, under 95% seen only once; the top ten take roughly 15%. What was sequenced was peripheral blood. The source of these receptors is a woman at least 80 years old with active or convalescent COVID-19.

The chain recombines TRBV6-5 with TRBJ2-7; 10 bases map to TRBD2. Germline lookup yields CDR1 MNHEY and CDR2 SVGAGI. Germline trimming cut 2 bases from V and 4 bases from J; bases unmatched to any gene: 5. The CDR3 sequence is 15 residues long. This CDR3 is CASSYRPSGGYEQYF. In DNA form, the CDR3 reads TGTGCCAGCAGTTACCGGCCTAGCGGGGGATACGAGCAGTACTTC.

J is TRBJ1-1 and V is TRBV12-3 or TRBV12-4, with 8 bases lining up with TRBD1. The CDR3 is 13 amino acids. After removal of 5 bases from V and 4 bases from J, the junction contained 3 bases not matched to a gene. This CDR3 is CASSLGQGTEAFF. In nucleotides, the CDR3 is TGTGCCAGCAGTCTAGGACAGGGCACTGAAGCTTTCTTT.

Here the CDR3 DNA reads TGTGCCAGCAGCTCCTGGACAATTCTCAGCGCTGAAGCTTTCTTT. Its protein is CASSSWTILSAEAFF. The chain links TRBV28 to TRBJ1-1; tentatively, D is TRBD1 (5 bases). This CDR3 spans 15 amino acids. CDR1 and CDR2 (germline): MDHEN, SYDVKM. V lost 6 bases and J 6 bases, leaving 20 bases between the germline ends.

The chain links TRBV5-4 to TRBJ2-5; unclear D gene. The length of the CDR3 is 14 residues. Germline loops: CDR1 SGHNT, CDR2 YYREEE (reference sequence). V was clipped by 2 bases and J by 3 bases, with 11 bases between them. In DNA form, the CDR3 reads TGTGCCAGCAGCTTCGGAGCCTCCAAAGAGACCCAGTACTTC. Translation gives CASSFGASKETQYF. The whole variable domain, filled in from reference TRBV5-4 and TRBJ2-5, reads ETGVTQSPTHLIKTRGQQVTLRCSSQSGHNTVSWYQQALGQGPQFIFQYYREEENGRGNFPPRFSGLQFPNYSSELNVNALELDDSALYLCASSFGASKETQYFGPGTRLLVL.

The J gene is TRBJ1-3, the V gene TRBV7-8, with D perhaps TRBD1 (5 bases). The CDR3 has 17 residues. The ends were cut back, 3 bases at V and 0 bases at J, with 15 bases in the middle. Germline V gene sequence: CDR1 SGHVS, CDR2 FQNEAQ. The CDR3 here is CASSLARDGYSGNTIYF. The DNA of the CDR3 is TGTGCCAGCAGCTTGGCGCGGGACGGATACTCTGGAAACACCATATATTTT.

The chain links TRBV11-1 to TRBJ1-2; 8 positions match TRBD1. J gave up 4 bases and V 5 bases, and 6 bases lay outside the gene matches. Germline loops: CDR1 SGHAT, CDR2 FQDESV (reference sequence). This CDR3 contains 14 residues. CDR3 residues: CASSPGTGPYGYTF. In nucleotides, the CDR3 is TGTGCCAGCAGCCCGGGGACAGGACCCTATGGCTACACCTTC.

The chain combines TRBV25-1 with TRBJ1-1; no definite D call. Germline CDR1 is MGHDK and CDR2 is SYGVNS. Trimming left V 1 base short and J 3 bases short, with 15 bases between. This CDR3 spans 16 amino acids. The CDR3 loop is CASSESPGVGYTEAFF. The DNA for the CDR3 is TGTGCCAGCAGTGAATCTCCAGGTGTGGGTTACACTGAAGCTTTCTTT.

CDR3 amino acids: CASSYSKGYPLHF. As DNA, the CDR3 is TGTGCCAGCAGTTACTCGAAGGGGTATCCCCTCCACTTT. The chain employs TRBV6-5 and TRBJ1-6; D might be TRBD1 (5 bases). The V gene's germline CDR1 is MNHEY and CDR2 SVGAGI. V shed 0 bases and J shed 13 bases, with 10 bases lying between them. The CDR3 spans 13 residues.

The DNA for the CDR3 is TGTGCCAGCAGTTACGGGGCGGGGGGCCACAATGAGCAGTTCTTC. The encoded protein is CASSYGAGGHNEQFF. This chain links TRBV6-5 with TRBJ2-1, with TRBD2 identical over 8 bases. CDR1 is MNHEY, CDR2 SVGAGI, per germline. Trimming took 2 bases from V and 5 from J; bases not matched to a gene: 5. This CDR3 has 15 residues.

The V and J genes are TRBV6-5 and TRBJ1-2, with D possibly TRBD1 on 6 matching bases. Germline assignment: CDR1 MNHEY and CDR2 SVGAGI. The CDR3 has 15 residues. V was shortened by 4 bases and J by 4 bases, with 16 bases between the two germline ends. The CDR3 nucleotides read TGTGCCAGCAGTTCCGCGGACAGTTTACCCTATGGCTACACCTTC. The encoded protein is CASSSADSLPYGYTF.

This chain links TRBV6-5 with TRBJ1-5; 9 bases line up with TRBD1. Germline CDR1 reads MNHEY; CDR2 reads SVGAGI. The V gene end was trimmed by 6 bases and the J gene end by 6 bases; junction bases not matched to a gene: 9. The CDR3 loop spans 15 amino acids. CDR3 sequence (DNA): TGTGCCAGCAGCTTAGGACAGGGGATAGGTCAGCCCCAGCATTTT. Its protein product is CASSLGQGIGQPQHF.

The V gene is TRBV7-2, the J gene TRBJ2-3, with 10 bases aligning to TRBD2. The J segment lost 1 base and the V segment lost 6 bases, leaving 4 bases of the junction unmatched. The CDR3 covers 15 residues. Germline V gene sequence: CDR1 SGHTA, CDR2 FQGNSA. The CDR3 reads CASRAGTSGTDTQYF. The DNA of the CDR3 is TGTGCCAGCAGGGCCGGGACTAGCGGCACAGATACGCAGTATTTT.

V and J are TRBV5-4 and TRBJ2-6, with a weak D call TRBD1 (5 bases). Germline values: CDR1 SGHNT, CDR2 YYREEE (reference sequence). The CDR3 contains 16 residues. Trimming pared 3 bases from V and 0 bases from J, leaving 10 bases between. The CDR3 bases are TGTGCCAGCAGCTCAGGGATTGGCTCTGGGGCCAACGTCCTGACTTTC. Protein sequence: CASSSGIGSGANVLTF.

The chain has TRBV19 and TRBJ2-1, with 13 bases lining up with TRBD2. The germline gives CDR1 LNHDA, CDR2 SQIVND (reference sequence). CDR3 length: 15 amino acids. V was pared by 7 bases and J by 4 bases, with 4 bases of the junction left unmatched. The DNA of the CDR3 is TGTGCCAGTACTCTGACTAGCGGGGGGTACAATGAGCAGTTCTTC. Its translation is CASTLTSGGYNEQFF.